The next 24 T cell receptor beta chains were all read from a single sample in a study of graft-versus-host responses after intestinal transplantation. Generated by immunoSEQ multiplex PCR, the TCRdb table keeps only in-frame clones and is missing some. This table holds roughly 40,000 clones, nearly 90% found once. Sequencing used PBMCs, obtained around 280 days after transplant. Every receptor here comes from a human patient who received an intestinal transplant, so some T cells may come from the graft donor.

The CDR3 nucleotides are TGTGCCAGCAGTGAGGGTAACGAGCAGTACTTC. As protein: CASSEGNEQYF. The chain links TRBV27 to TRBJ2-7, with D tentatively TRBD2 (5 bases). Germline V gene data show CDR1 as MNHEY and CDR2 as SMNVEV (reference sequence). This CDR3 contains 11 residues. The germline V and J ends were trimmed by 5 bases and 5 bases, with 7 bases remaining between them.

This chain uses TRBV21-1 with TRBJ1-6; the listed D gene, TRBD1, was not tested against the DNA. TRBV21-1 is tagged as a pseudogene. CDR3 length equals 16 residues. CDR3 in DNA: TGTGCCACCACCGGGAAGGGGCCAGGGGATAATTCACCCCTCCACTTT. Translating it yields CATTGKGPGDNSPLHF.

V and J are TRBV10-3 and TRBJ2-5; D might be TRBD2 (7 bases). Germline V gives CDR1 ENHRY, CDR2 SYGVKD. The CDR3 runs 17 residues. The ends were cut back, 0 bases at V and 4 bases at J, with 18 bases in the middle. Here the CDR3 reads CAISESDGGGGRETQYF. CDR3 DNA sequence: TGTGCCATCAGTGAGTCCGACGGGGGAGGGGGGAGAGAGACCCAGTACTTC.

The chain joins TRBV5-5 to TRBJ1-6; D is possibly TRBD1 (5 bases). The CDR3 contains 16 residues. Trimming pared 2 bases from V and 8 bases from J, leaving 17 bases between. The germline V gene has CDR1 SGHKS and CDR2 YYEKEE (reference sequence). Here the CDR3 DNA reads TGTGCCAGCAGCTTTGAGGAGGGACCGACACATTCACCCCTCCACTTT. Its protein product is CASSFEEGPTHSPLHF.

The genes are TRBV11-2 and TRBJ2-3, with no clear D. V dropped 1 base and J dropped 1 base, with 6 bases sitting between them. This CDR3 has 14 amino acids. Germline lookup yields CDR1 SGHAT and CDR2 FQNNGV. The CDR3 region is CASSLVQGTDTQYF. The DNA for the CDR3 is TGTGCCAGCAGCTTAGTTCAGGGCACAGATACGCAGTATTTT.

CDR3 nucleotides: TGTGCCAGCAGTTACTCGACAGGGACAGATACGCAGTATTTT. Its protein is CASSYSTGTDTQYF. This chain joins TRBV6-5 and TRBJ2-3; TRBD1 aligns across 7 bases. Germline trimming cut 0 bases from V and 3 bases from J; bases unmatched to any gene: 0. In germline, CDR1 is MNHEY, CDR2 SVGAGI. The CDR3 is 14 residues long.

The rearrangement links TRBV9 to TRBJ1-3; 9 bases match TRBD1. With 3 bases clipped from V and 2 bases from J, the junction kept 0 bases outside the gene matches. The CDR3 totals 14 residues. Germline assignment: CDR1 SGDLS and CDR2 YYNGEE. Here the CDR3 reads CASSGDRAGNTIYF. The CDR3 DNA reads as TGTGCCAGCAGCGGGGACAGGGCTGGAAACACCATATATTTT.

The J gene is TRBJ2-7, the V gene TRBV4-1; TRBD2 matches 8 bases. Germline CDR1 is MGHRA and CDR2 is YSYEKL. This CDR3 region has 15 residues. Unmatched junction bases numbered 5, after V lost 0 bases and J lost 4 bases. The CDR3 DNA sequence: TGCGCCAGCAGCCAAGACGGGGGGGCTCTGTACGAGCAGTACTTC. This sequence encodes CASSQDGGALYEQYF.

This clone was seen only a few times. This chain connects TRBV6-6 to TRBJ1-3; D gene ambiguous. Trimming stripped 4 bases from V and 0 bases from J, with 4 bases between. CDR1 and CDR2 (germline): MNHNY, SVGAGI (reference sequence). This CDR3 spans 13 amino acids. CDR3 in amino acids: CASSSTSGNTIYF. The CDR3 bases are TGTGCCAGCAGTTCAACCTCTGGAAACACCATATATTTT.

V and J are TRBV10-3 and TRBJ1-2; D unresolved. The CDR3 is 14 residues long. The V gene lost 0 bases and the J gene lost 8 bases, with 13 bases spanning the gap. Germline CDR1 reads ENHRY; CDR2 reads SYGVKD. The CDR3 reads CAISESVLPSGYTF. The CDR3 bases are TGTGCCATCAGTGAGTCGGTGCTTCCCTCAGGCTACACCTTC.

The J gene is TRBJ2-3, the V gene TRBV7-3; 13 bases agree with TRBD2. The CDR3 runs 16 residues. Germline V lookup: CDR1 SGHTA, CDR2 FQGTGA. The ends lost 5 bases at V and 3 bases at J; junction bases unmatched: 5. This chain's CDR3 is CASSPTSGGATDTQYF. The CDR3 DNA follows: TGTGCCAGCAGCCCCACTAGCGGGGGGGCAACAGATACGCAGTATTTT.

The V gene is TRBV28, the J gene TRBJ1-2; TRBD1 matches 7 bases. This CDR3 spans 14 amino acids. Germline CDR1 MDHEN, CDR2 SYDVKM. Trimming cost V 2 bases and J 7 bases; bases outside gene matches: 7. CDR3 in amino acids: CASSLLEQGRGYTF. Written as DNA, the CDR3 is TGTGCCAGCAGTTTACTCGAACAGGGGCGTGGCTACACCTTC.

The CDR3, as DNA: TGCGCCAGCAGCCAAGGGAGCGGGGGTTTTAATACGCAGTATTTT. Protein: CASSQGSGGFNTQYF. This sequence joins TRBV4-1 and TRBJ2-3; 8 bases match TRBD2. The CDR3 runs 15 residues. CDR1 is MGHRA and CDR2 is YSYEKL in the germline V gene. V shed 1 base, J shed 7 bases, and the junction held 7 bases outside the gene matches.

The chain recombines TRBV6-5 with TRBJ2-2; either TRBD1 or TRBD2 may fit D (5 bases each). Trimming removed 6 bases at V and 6 bases at J, with 11 bases between. The CDR3 spans 13 residues. The germline V gene has CDR1 MNHEY and CDR2 SVGAGI. CDR3 in amino acids: CASSPRDPGELFF. CDR3 nucleotides: TGTGCCAGCAGCCCCAGGGACCCCGGGGAGCTGTTTTTT.

CDR3 sequence: CASSYRVGDYGYTF. Here the CDR3 DNA reads TGTGCCAGCAGCTACAGGGTGGGAGACTATGGCTACACCTTC. This chain uses TRBV11-2 with TRBJ1-2; possibly TRBD1 for D (6 bases). Germline V lookup: CDR1 SGHAT, CDR2 FQNNGV. The CDR3 consists of 14 residues. V dropped 4 bases and J dropped 3 bases, with 12 bases sitting between them.

J is TRBJ2-7 and V is TRBV28; 7 nucleotides align to TRBD1. There are 12 residues in the CDR3. Germline CDR1 is MDHEN and CDR2 is SYDVKM. Losses at the gene ends were 7 bases for V and 6 bases for J; bases not matched to a gene: 6. The DNA of the CDR3 is TGTGCCAGCAATGGACAGGATGGCGAGCAGTACTTC. Translated: CASNGQDGEQYF. Together with reference TRBV28 and TRBJ2-7, the CDR3 gives the full variable domain: DVKVTQSSRYLVKRTGEKVFLECVQDMDHENMFWYRQDPGLGLRLIYFSYDVKMKEKGDIPEGYSVSREKKERFSLILESASTNQTSMYLCASNGQDGEQYFGPGTRLTVT.

V usage is TRBV19 and J usage is TRBJ2-2; 10 positions match TRBD2. The germline V gene has CDR1 LNHDA and CDR2 SQIVND (reference sequence). V shed 2 bases and J 0 bases; nucleotides not matched to a gene: 6. This CDR3 comprises 18 residues. CDR3 DNA sequence: TGTGCCAGTAGTATAATGAGGACTAGCGGTTCGAACACCGGGGAGCTGTTTTTT. Its protein is CASSIMRTSGSNTGELFF.

The chain uses TRBV19 and TRBJ1-5; no clear D. V lost 7 bases, J lost 5 bases, and 15 bases lay in between. This CDR3 is 14 amino acids long. Germline CDR1 and CDR2: LNHDA and SQIVND (reference sequence). This chain's CDR3 is CASTYTGFHQPQHF. The DNA of the CDR3 is TGTGCCAGTACCTATACTGGTTTCCATCAGCCCCAGCATTTT.

This sequence joins TRBV19 and TRBJ1-2; TRBD1 aligns across 12 bases. This CDR3 is 14 amino acids long. Per germline, CDR1 LNHDA and CDR2 SQIVND (reference sequence). The J segment lost 8 bases and the V segment lost 10 bases, leaving 11 bases of the junction unmatched. For the CDR3, the DNA is TGTGCCACCGAGACCGGGACAGGGGGCGGAGGCTACACCTTC. The encoded protein is CATETGTGGGGYTF.

The genes are TRBV14 and TRBJ2-5; TRBD1 aligns across 7 bases. The trim removed 4 bases at V and 4 bases at J, leaving 6 bases unmatched. This CDR3 contains 14 residues. CDR1 and CDR2 from the germline V gene are SGHDN and FVKESK. The DNA for the CDR3 is TGTGCCAGCAGCCCCCGGGACAGCCCAGAGACCCAGTACTTC. It specifies CASSPRDSPETQYF.

The chain couples TRBV1 to TRBJ1-5; TRBD1, as called in the table, went unchecked against the DNA. TRBV1 corresponds to a pseudogene. This CDR3 comprises 15 residues. The CDR3 DNA is TGCACCAGCAGCCAAACCGAGGGACAGGGACAGCCCCAGCATTTT. It yields the protein CTSSQTEGQGQPQHF.

The CDR3 loop reads CASSTRTVQHQIYEQYF. CDR3 bases: TGTGCCAGTAGTACTCGGACGGTCCAACATCAGATCTACGAGCAGTACTTC. The genes are TRBV19 and TRBJ2-7; D unresolved. V was shortened by 4 bases and J by 3 bases, with 22 bases between the two germline ends. CDR1 LNHDA and CDR2 SQIVND come from the germline V gene (reference sequence). This CDR3 comprises 17 residues.

This clone was recorded once. The chain recombines TRBV6-1 with TRBJ2-2; D is uncertain. CDR1 and CDR2 from the germline V gene are MNHNS and SASEGT. The V and J ends lost 2 bases and 0 bases respectively, with 4 bases between them. There are 14 residues in the CDR3. The chain's CDR3 is CASSEQPNTGELFF. CDR3 nucleotide sequence: TGTGCCAGCAGTGAACAACCGAACACCGGGGAGCTGTTTTTT.

The chain has TRBV5-3 and TRBJ2-3; 7 nucleotides align to TRBD2. TRBV5-3 is annotated as an ORF whose role is uncertain. V shed 4 bases, J shed 0 bases, and the junction held 8 bases outside the gene matches. This CDR3 region has 16 residues. CDR3 loop: CARSPGREASTDTQYF. CDR3 sequence (DNA): TGTGCCAGAAGCCCGGGGAGGGAGGCAAGCACAGATACGCAGTATTTT.